This TCR beta chain is from a study of T cell responses to AZD1222 COVID-19 vaccine. Findings and caveats of the study: White British people made up most donors, females outnumbered males, and clonal diversity was possibly underestimated. Two AZD1222 administrations were followed by greater Spike-specific TCR breadth and depth. Baseline serology detected seropositivity in only a handful of AZD1222 recipients.

Measured with immunoSEQ multiplex PCR; TCRdb has only the in-frame clones, and not every one. The sample includes roughly 180,000 clones, roughly 92% of them seen just once. The germline gives CDR1 LNHDA, CDR2 SQIVND (reference sequence). Trimming took off 7 bases at V and 0 bases at J, with 16 bases between the two ends. This CDR3 has 17 residues. For this clone: Its antigen remains unknown.

V gene TRBV19 combines with J gene TRBJ1-6; a weak D match, TRBD1 (6 bases). The sample here was peripheral blood, taken on day 0 of AZD1222 vaccination. This clonotype was sampled from an adult in good health. CDR3 bases: TGTGCCAGTAAACTTTTCGGGACAAGCTCCTATAATTCACCCCTCCACTTT. Amino acids: CASKLFGTSSYNSPLHF.